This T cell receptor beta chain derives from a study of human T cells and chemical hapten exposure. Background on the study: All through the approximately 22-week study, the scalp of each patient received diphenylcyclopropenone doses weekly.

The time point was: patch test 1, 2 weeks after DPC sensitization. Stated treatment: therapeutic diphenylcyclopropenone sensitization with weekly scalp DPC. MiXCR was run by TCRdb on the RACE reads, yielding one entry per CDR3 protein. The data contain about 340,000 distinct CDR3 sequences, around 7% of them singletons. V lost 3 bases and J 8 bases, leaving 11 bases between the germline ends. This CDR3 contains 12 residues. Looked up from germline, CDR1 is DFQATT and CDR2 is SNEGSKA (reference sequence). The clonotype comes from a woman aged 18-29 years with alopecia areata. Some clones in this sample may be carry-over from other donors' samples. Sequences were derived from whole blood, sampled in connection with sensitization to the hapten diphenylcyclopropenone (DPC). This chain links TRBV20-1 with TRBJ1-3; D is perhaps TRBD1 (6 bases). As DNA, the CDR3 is TGCAGTGCTAGTGAACAGGGAGACACCATATATTTT. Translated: CSASEQGDTIYF.